The source of this T cell receptor (beta chain) is a study of blood T cell repertoires in COVID-19. The participants were between about 18 and 90 years old and came from fewer than 25 US areas. This CDR3 has 14 amino acids. Germline loops: CDR1 MNHEY, CDR2 SVGAGI. V was clipped by 6 bases and J by 2 bases, with 13 bases between them. Method: immunoSEQ multiplex PCR; TCRdb's copy keeps in-frame clones and lacks some. This sample has roughly 430,000 clones, with about 88% found just once. The sample was PBMCs or T cells enriched from blood (not recorded which). This TCR was sampled from a woman under 30 who had been exposed to COVID-19. The chain recombines TRBV6-5 with TRBJ2-5; D might be TRBD2 (5 bases). CDR3 nucleotides: TGTGCCAGCAGCATTTGGAGGCGGCAAGAGACCCAGTACTTC. It encodes CASSIWRRQETQYF.